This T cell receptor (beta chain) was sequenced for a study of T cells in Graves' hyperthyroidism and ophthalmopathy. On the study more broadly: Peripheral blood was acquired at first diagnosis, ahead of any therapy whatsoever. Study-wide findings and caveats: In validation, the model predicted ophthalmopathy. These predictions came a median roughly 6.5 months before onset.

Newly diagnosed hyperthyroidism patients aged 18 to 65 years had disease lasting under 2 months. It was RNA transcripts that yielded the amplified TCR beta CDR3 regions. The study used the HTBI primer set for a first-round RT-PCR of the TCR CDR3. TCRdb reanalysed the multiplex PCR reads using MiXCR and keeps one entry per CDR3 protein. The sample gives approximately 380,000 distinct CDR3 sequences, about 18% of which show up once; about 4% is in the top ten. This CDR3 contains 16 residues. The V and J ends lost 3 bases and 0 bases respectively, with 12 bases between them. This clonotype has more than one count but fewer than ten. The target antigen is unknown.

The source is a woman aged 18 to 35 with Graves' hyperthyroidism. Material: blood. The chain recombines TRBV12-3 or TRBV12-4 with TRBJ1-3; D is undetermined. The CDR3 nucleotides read TGTGCCAGCAGTTTTGGGGTCGGTTACTCTGGAAACACCATATATTTT. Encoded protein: CASSFGVGYSGNTIYF.